This TCR beta chain is drawn from a study of response to subunit inactivated influenza vaccine. Using its own MiXCR run on the RT-PCR reads, TCRdb lists one record per CDR3 protein. The repertoire holds under 550,000 distinct CDR3 sequences, with 6.5% to 8% as singletons. Study-wide results and limits: With each seasonal influenza vaccination, the authors suggested, few new T cells are recruited.

From germline, CDR1 is SGHRS and CDR2 YFSETQ. The CDR3 covers 15 residues. The ends were cut back, 1 base at V and 5 bases at J, with 12 bases in the middle. In its sample, this clonotype was seen a few times. Antigen specificity is unknown. This receptor was taken from a man aged 50 to 75 who received an inactivated influenza vaccine. Sample: PBMCs from blood, taken around 2 years after vaccination. The gene calls are TRBV5-1 and TRBJ2-2; D possibly matches TRBD1 or TRBD2 (5 bases each). Here the CDR3 DNA reads TGCGCCAGCAGCTTGCGGGGCCCGGTTACCGGGGAGCTGTTTTTT. Amino acid sequence: CASSLRGPVTGELFF.